A selection of T cell receptor beta chains follows, all from one sample in a study of cytomegalovirus exposure and HLA in healthy donors. Method: immunoSEQ multiplex PCR; TCRdb's copy keeps in-frame clones and lacks some. The sample has under 150,000 clones, around 10% seen once. The sample was PBMCs. Receptors originate from a male donor in good health and CMV-seronegative. The CDR3 runs from the conserved cysteine through the conserved F or W. Each record gives: CDR3 protein, V gene, J gene.

CDR3: CASSQDGLYQPQHF
V: TRBV4-3
J: TRBJ1-5

CDR3: CASSAGFGETQYF
V: TRBV2
J: TRBJ2-5

CDR3: CASSYLQAGGDTQYF
V: TRBV6-6
J: TRBJ2-3

CDR3: CASSYSRARDYYGYTF
V: TRBV6-5
J: TRBJ1-2

CDR3: CASSFLAGINEQFF
V: TRBV28
J: TRBJ2-1

CDR3: CASSPQRTEMYGYTF
V: TRBV18
J: TRBJ1-2

CDR3: CASSLSGGGPWETQYF
V: TRBV28
J: TRBJ2-5

CDR3: CASSLVAGGETQYF
V: TRBV7-6
J: TRBJ2-5

CDR3: CASSRRGVYNEQFF
V: TRBV14
J: TRBJ2-1

CDR3: CASSLGGGTEAFF
V: TRBV7-9
J: TRBJ1-1

CDR3: CASHGNTIYF
V: TRBV28
J: TRBJ1-3

CDR3: CASSYFPGYEQYF
V: TRBV6-6
J: TRBJ2-7

CDR3: CASSGRQGSNQPQHF
V: TRBV19
J: TRBJ1-5

CDR3: CAVGRGYTEAFF
V: TRBV11-2
J: TRBJ1-1

CDR3: CASSPGSSYNSPLHF
V: TRBV18
J: TRBJ1-6

CDR3: CASAFSNQPQHF
V: TRBV19
J: TRBJ1-5

CDR3: CASSFEAFYGYTF
V: TRBV7-2
J: TRBJ1-2

CDR3: CASSLASDYSAGELFF
V: TRBV5-1
J: TRBJ2-2

CDR3: CASSPRTGANQPQHF
V: TRBV18
J: TRBJ1-5

CDR3: CASSQRRDFYEQFF
V: TRBV27
J: TRBJ2-1

CDR3: CASSSTGLSYEQYF
V: TRBV28
J: TRBJ2-7

CDR3: CASKTGAEAHTIYF
V: TRBV28
J: TRBJ1-3

CDR3: CASSLPRDRISYNEQFF
V: TRBV28
J: TRBJ2-1

CDR3: CSVEDWGRREQYF
V: TRBV29-1
J: TRBJ2-7

CDR3: CASRGQRNEKLFF
V: TRBV6-6
J: TRBJ1-4

CDR3: CASSKPTGVAEKLFF
V: TRBV19
J: TRBJ1-4

CDR3: CASSEKEAGAGYGYTF
V: TRBV6-1
J: TRBJ1-2

CDR3: CASSVGAGGTYNEQFF
V: TRBV9
J: TRBJ2-1

CDR3: CASSRGPGTVKSEAFF
V: TRBV27
J: TRBJ1-1

CDR3: CASSEEAPSSGSYNEQFF
V: TRBV2
J: TRBJ2-1

CDR3: CASSPVGGSNTGELFF
V: TRBV7-6
J: TRBJ2-2

CDR3: CSVGTGGNQPQHF
V: TRBV29-1
J: TRBJ1-5

CDR3: CAWTGQGNYNEQFF
V: TRBV30
J: TRBJ2-1

CDR3: CASSRDSAYGYTF
V: TRBV2
J: TRBJ1-2

CDR3: CASSFWDRLYNEQFF
V: TRBV5-4
J: TRBJ2-1

CDR3: CASGRPGNRNEQFF
V: TRBV12-5
J: TRBJ2-1

CDR3: CASSVANGETEAFF
V: TRBV9
J: TRBJ1-1

CDR3: CASSGGGQGAQPQHF
V: TRBV28
J: TRBJ1-5

CDR3: CASSTWTVNYGYTF
V: TRBV19
J: TRBJ1-2

CDR3: CASGLDRDQPQHF
V: TRBV4-2
J: TRBJ1-5

CDR3: CASRLAGGGDYEQYF
V: TRBV11-3
J: TRBJ2-7

CDR3: CASSAAGLVLTGELFF
V: TRBV9
J: TRBJ2-2

CDR3: CASSTVLLQETQYF
V: TRBV5-1
J: TRBJ2-5

CDR3: CASSPAGGRQETQYF
V: TRBV7-3
J: TRBJ2-5

CDR3: CASSYSGDRAFF
V: TRBV6-6
J: TRBJ1-1

CDR3: CSAGPGGNQPQHF
V: TRBV29-1
J: TRBJ1-5

CDR3: CASSLRGPGKTEAFF
V: TRBV19
J: TRBJ1-1

CDR3: CASTQTSGVAGELFF
V: TRBV6-6
J: TRBJ2-2

CDR3: CASSIIAGGYNEQFF
V: TRBV27
J: TRBJ2-1

CDR3: CASSPSSRETQYF
V: TRBV18
J: TRBJ2-5

CDR3: CASSWPGTGATDTQYF
V: TRBV4-2
J: TRBJ2-3

CDR3: CASSQSQGASYNEQFF
V: TRBV4-3
J: TRBJ2-1

CDR3: CASSQEPSRQGANEKLFF
V: TRBV4-3
J: TRBJ1-4

CDR3: CASSRQGRDEKLFF
V: TRBV7-2
J: TRBJ1-4

CDR3: CASSDGGNMPQHF
V: TRBV7-3
J: TRBJ1-5

CDR3: CASSLRTSGGYSEQYF
V: TRBV27
J: TRBJ2-7

CDR3: CASSLLGHFSGANVLTF
V: TRBV5-6
J: TRBJ2-6

CDR3: CASTQSSYEQYF
V: TRBV2
J: TRBJ2-7

CDR3: CASSQDTGGWAGELFF
V: TRBV4-2
J: TRBJ2-2

CDR3: CASSQDRDSLYEQYF
V: TRBV4-3
J: TRBJ2-7